The 32 T cell receptor beta chains reported below all come from one sample, sequenced in a study of technical replicates of blood from a handful of donors (dated by TCRdb to 2016 to 2017). The protocol used for the library was the immunoSEQ multiplex PCR assay. TCRdb took over this immuneACCESS table, retaining in-frame rearrangements with V and J assigned. Such tables are incomplete; in checked studies, under half of the missing clones stem from an unresolved V gene, and the remainder is unexplained. The sample table records 80,000 or so clones; 95% to 98% of these occur just once. The ten top clones hold about 0.15% of the sample. The sequenced sample was T cells isolated from PBMCs. The receptor set was obtained from a human donor in good health.

The rearrangement links TRBV7-6 to TRBJ2-3; D remains unclear. The CDR3 length is 15 residues. The V end was cut by 1 base, the J end by 0 bases, with 8 bases between. CDR1 is SGHVS and CDR2 is FNYEAQ in the germline V gene. Here the CDR3 reads CASSLVFGSTDTQYF. The CDR3 DNA reads as TGTGCCAGCAGCTTAGTCTTCGGGAGCACAGATACGCAGTATTTT.

The rearrangement joins TRBV12-5 to TRBJ2-1, with 7 bases aligning to TRBD1. This CDR3 has 15 amino acids. Germline V lookup: CDR1 LGHNT, CDR2 FRNRAP. Trimming cost V 7 bases and J 6 bases; bases outside gene matches: 12. CDR3 nucleotide sequence: TGTGCTAGTGCTACCGGACAGGCCAAGGGCAATGAGCAGTTCTTC. It is translated as CASATGQAKGNEQFF.

The rearrangement joins TRBV7-9 to TRBJ1-1, with 11 bases identical to TRBD1. Looked up from germline, CDR1 is SEHNR and CDR2 is FQNEAQ (reference sequence). This CDR3 contains 15 residues. The V gene end was trimmed by 8 bases and the J gene end by 1 base; junction bases not matched to a gene: 6. CDR3 nucleotide sequence: TGTGCCAGCGAGGACAGGGGGCGTTGGAACACTGAAGCTTTCTTT. Translation: CASEDRGRWNTEAFF.

This chain joins TRBV19 and TRBJ2-2; no clear D. CDR1 and CDR2 from the germline V gene are LNHDA and SQIVND (reference sequence). There are 15 residues in the CDR3. V was cut by 5 bases and J by 0 bases, with 10 bases left in between. The CDR3 nucleotides read TGTGCCAGTAGTCCAGGTACACCGAACACCGGGGAGCTGTTTTTT. It translates to CASSPGTPNTGELFF.

The chain has TRBV7-9 and TRBJ2-1; 7 bases fit TRBD1. V lost 2 bases to trimming and J lost 5 bases; unmatched junction nucleotides: 6. CDR1 SEHNR and CDR2 FQNEAQ come from the germline V gene (reference sequence). The length of the CDR3 is 15 residues. Here the CDR3 DNA reads TGTGCCAGCAGCTTAAGGGGCAGGGGGAACAATGAGCAGTTCTTC. This sequence encodes CASSLRGRGNNEQFF.

V is TRBV5-5 and J is TRBJ2-3; 8 bases match TRBD1. CDR1 is SGHKS and CDR2 is YYEKEE in the germline V gene (reference sequence). V was clipped by 0 bases and J by 2 bases; unmatched bases: 2. There are 15 residues in the CDR3. The CDR3 protein is CASSLGQGTTDTQYF. CDR3 bases: TGTGCCAGCAGCTTGGGACAGGGGACCACAGATACGCAGTATTTT.

V usage is TRBV5-1 and J usage is TRBJ2-2; D gene uncertain. The V gene's germline CDR1 is SGHRS and CDR2 YFSETQ. Deletions cut 5 bases from V and 3 bases from J, with 8 bases between. This CDR3 spans 13 amino acids. The CDR3 loop reads CASRLSHTGELFF. The CDR3, as DNA: TGCGCCAGCAGACTTTCTCACACCGGGGAGCTGTTTTTT.

The rearrangement uses TRBV4-1 and TRBJ2-5; TRBD1 aligns across 9 bases. This CDR3 contains 15 residues. Germline assignment: CDR1 MGHRA and CDR2 YSYEKL. The V segment lost 3 bases and the J segment 5 bases; nucleotides outside the gene matches: 7. CDR3 coding DNA: TGCGCCAGCAGCCAGTGGGGACAGGGTGGGGAGACCCAGTACTTC. This sequence encodes CASSQWGQGGETQYF.

This clone was counted many times. The chain recombines TRBV5-8 with TRBJ1-3; 8 bases align to TRBD1. The CDR3 is 17 residues long. CDR1 and CDR2 (germline): SGHTS, YDEGEE. The ends lost 5 bases at V and 2 bases at J; junction bases unmatched: 12. CDR3 nucleotides: TGTGCCAGCAGTTTCGACAGGGGAAGCGGGACTGGAAACACCATATATTTT. This sequence encodes CASSFDRGSGTGNTIYF.

The V call is TRBV5-5, the J call TRBJ1-5; D may be TRBD1 (6 bases). The V end lost 4 bases, the J end lost 6 bases, and 17 bases lay between the germline ends. The CDR3 has 15 residues. The germline CDR1 and CDR2 sequences are SGHKS and YYEKEE (reference sequence). The CDR3 here is CASSPGTPGGQPQHF. The CDR3 DNA reads as TGTGCCAGCAGCCCGGGGACACCGGGAGGTCAGCCCCAGCATTTT.

The rearrangement joins TRBV9 to TRBJ2-7, with D possibly matching TRBD1 (6 bases). Germline V gene data show CDR1 as SGDLS and CDR2 as YYNGEE. This CDR3 is 15 amino acids long. Trimming removed 4 bases from V and 5 bases from J, with 19 bases in between. The CDR3 loop is CASSPSPYRAHEQYF. The CDR3 nucleotides are TGTGCCAGCAGCCCTTCCCCTTACAGGGCTCACGAGCAGTACTTC. Combining the CDR3 with reference TRBV9 and TRBJ2-7 gives the whole variable domain DSGVTQTPKHLITATGQRVTLRCSPRSGDLSVYWYQQSLDQGLQFLIQYYNGEERAKGNILERFSAQQFPDLHSELNLSSLELGDSALYFCASSPSPYRAHEQYFGPGTRLTVT.

The chain links TRBV9 to TRBJ1-1; D is ambiguous. Germline values: CDR1 SGDLS, CDR2 YYNGEE. This CDR3 spans 13 amino acids. The V and J ends lost 0 bases and 1 base respectively, with 4 bases between them. The CDR3 region is CASSVDRNTEAFF. CDR3 DNA: TGTGCCAGCAGCGTAGACAGGAACACTGAAGCTTTCTTT. Drawing the rest from reference TRBV9 and TRBJ1-1, the complete variable domain is DSGVTQTPKHLITATGQRVTLRCSPRSGDLSVYWYQQSLDQGLQFLIQYYNGEERAKGNILERFSAQQFPDLHSELNLSSLELGDSALYFCASSVDRNTEAFFGQGTRLTVV.

The chain is built from TRBV19 and TRBJ2-7; D may be TRBD1 (5 bases). Germline V gene sequence: CDR1 LNHDA, CDR2 SQIVND (reference sequence). The CDR3 covers 15 residues. The V end was cut by 0 bases, the J end by 3 bases, with 12 bases between. This CDR3 is CASSIDGPGNYEQYF. The CDR3 nucleotides read TGTGCCAGTAGTATAGACGGGCCAGGGAACTACGAGCAGTACTTC.

This chain joins TRBV13 and TRBJ1-2; D is unclear. Germline CDR1 is PRHDT and CDR2 is FYEKMQ (reference sequence). V gave up 5 bases and J gave up 0 bases, with 4 bases separating them. This CDR3 is 12 amino acids long. CDR3 in amino acids: CASSTTNYGYTF. In DNA form, the CDR3 reads TGTGCCAGCAGCACTACTAACTATGGCTACACCTTC.

This sequence joins TRBV27 and TRBJ2-1; D not resolved. The CDR3 runs 17 residues. Germline values: CDR1 MNHEY, CDR2 SMNVEV (reference sequence). Trimming removed 3 bases at V and 0 bases at J, with 15 bases between. Here the CDR3 reads CASSFTTSTRSYNEQFF. DNA for the CDR3: TGTGCCAGCAGTTTCACTACGTCCACCCGCTCCTACAATGAGCAGTTCTTC.

This sequence joins TRBV2 and TRBJ1-4, with no clear D. Trimming removed 2 bases from V and 8 bases from J, with 9 bases in between. Germline assignment: CDR1 SNHLY and CDR2 FYNNEI. The CDR3 loop spans 13 amino acids. Here the CDR3 DNA reads TGTGCCAGCAGTGAACAGGCCATAGAAAAACTGTTTTTT. Translation: CASSEQAIEKLFF.

This clone was found once. The chain uses TRBV6-1 and TRBJ2-2, with a tentative D call TRBD2 (6 bases). This CDR3 is 16 amino acids long. Trimming removed 2 bases from V and 3 bases from J, with 13 bases in between. Per the germline V gene, CDR1 is MNHNS and CDR2 is SASEGT. In DNA, the CDR3 is TGTGCCAGCAGTGAAATGAGGAGGGTCCACACCGGGGAGCTGTTTTTT. Its protein is CASSEMRRVHTGELFF.

V and J are TRBV11-3 and TRBJ2-1, with 7 nucleotides matching TRBD2. The CDR3 runs to 17 residues. Germline V gene lookup returns CDR1 SGHNT and CDR2 YENEEA. Trimming at V came to 0 bases and at J to 8 bases, leaving 13 bases not matched to a gene. DNA of the CDR3: TGTGCCAGCAGCTTAGATAGAGGAGGAACTAGCGTGGATGAGCAGTTCTTC. Its translation is CASSLDRGGTSVDEQFF.

The chain uses TRBV6-1 and TRBJ2-1; unclear D gene. V lost 1 base and J lost 9, with 7 bases in between. The CDR3 consists of 12 residues. CDR1 MNHNS and CDR2 SASEGT come from the germline V gene. The CDR3 reads CASSEGPGEQFF. The CDR3 DNA sequence: TGTGCCAGCAGTGAAGGGCCGGGTGAGCAGTTCTTC.

The chain couples TRBV4-1 to TRBJ2-4, with 10 bases matching TRBD2. The CDR3 length is 18 residues. Per germline, CDR1 MGHRA and CDR2 YSYEKL. Trimming removed 1 base from V and 3 bases from J; junction bases left unmatched: 9. The CDR3 sequence is CASSQGGLAGVGKNIQYF. The CDR3 nucleotides are TGCGCCAGCAGCCAAGGAGGGCTAGCGGGAGTTGGCAAAAACATTCAGTACTTC.

The chain recombines TRBV6-5 with TRBJ1-2, with D possibly being TRBD1 (6 bases). V lost 3 bases and J 4 bases, leaving 15 bases between the germline ends. CDR3 length: 15 residues. The germline CDR1 and CDR2 sequences are MNHEY and SVGAGI. The CDR3 DNA is TGTGCCAGCAGTTATTTTACAGGGCCTCTCTATGGCTACACCTTC. It codes for CASSYFTGPLYGYTF.

The J gene is TRBJ2-7, the V gene TRBV27, with D possibly matching TRBD1 (5 bases). Per the germline V gene, CDR1 is MNHEY and CDR2 is SMNVEV (reference sequence). V was shortened by 1 base and J by 6 bases, with 19 bases between the two germline ends. The CDR3 extends over 16 amino acids. In DNA form, the CDR3 reads TGTGCCAGCAGTTTATTCCCCTCGACCTCAACAGGCGAGCAGTACTTC. Protein: CASSLFPSTSTGEQYF.

The CDR3 region has the DNA TGTGCCAGCAGCCTGATGGGCGGGGATGAGCAGTACTTC. Its translation: CASSLMGGDEQYF. The gene calls are TRBV7-8 and TRBJ2-7; the D gene is possibly TRBD2 (6 bases). V lost 5 bases to trimming and J lost 7 bases, with 15 bases between them. The CDR3 loop spans 13 amino acids. Germline values: CDR1 SGHVS, CDR2 FQNEAQ.

V usage is TRBV9 and J usage is TRBJ2-3, with D tentatively TRBD2 (5 bases). V was clipped by 0 bases and J by 2 bases, with 10 bases between them. This CDR3 spans 15 amino acids. Germline assignment: CDR1 SGDLS and CDR2 YYNGEE. The CDR3: CASSVAGKLTDTQYF. CDR3 DNA sequence: TGTGCCAGCAGCGTAGCGGGGAAACTCACAGATACGCAGTATTTT.

The chain links TRBV15 to TRBJ2-1; 7 bases map to TRBD2. Germline CDR1 LNHNV, CDR2 YYDKDF (reference sequence). The CDR3 sequence is 16 residues long. The V gene end was trimmed by 0 bases and the J gene end by 4 bases; junction bases not matched to a gene: 6. CDR3 in amino acids: CATSRDGASGYNEQFF. DNA of the CDR3: TGTGCCACCAGCAGAGATGGGGCTAGCGGATACAATGAGCAGTTCTTC.

The chain employs TRBV2 and TRBJ2-7; D remains ambiguous. CDR3 length: 13 amino acids. Germline CDR1 is SNHLY and CDR2 is FYNNEI. Trimming stripped 1 base from V and 6 bases from J, with 10 bases between. CDR3 coding DNA: TGTGCCAGCAGTGAAGTCCGATCAGGCGAGCAGTACTTC. Its translation: CASSEVRSGEQYF.

The chain links TRBV11-2 to TRBJ1-4; 9 nucleotides agree with TRBD1. CDR1 SGHAT and CDR2 FQNNGV come from the germline V gene. With V trimmed by 5 bases and J by 7 bases, 8 bases remained unmatched. CDR3 length equals 15 residues. Written as DNA, the CDR3 is TGTGCCAGCAGCCTAAGGACAGGGGAGGGTGAAAAACTGTTTTTT. Its protein is CASSLRTGEGEKLFF.

V usage is TRBV5-1 and J usage is TRBJ2-6; 9 bases align to TRBD1. V dropped 4 bases and J dropped 2; count of bases not matched to a gene: 13. The CDR3 is 19 residues long. Per the germline V gene, CDR1 is SGHRS and CDR2 is YFSETQ. CDR3 in amino acids: CASSPGFITGGAGANVLTF. The CDR3, as DNA: TGCGCCAGCAGCCCGGGCTTCATTACAGGGGGCGCTGGGGCCAACGTCCTGACTTTC.

The chain combines TRBV11-2 with TRBJ1-1; D not certain. CDR1 is SGHAT, CDR2 FQNNGV, per germline. Trimming shortened V by 0 bases and J by 4 bases, and 9 bases separated the two germline ends. The CDR3 totals 14 residues. The CDR3 protein is CASSLDQRGTEAFF. The CDR3 DNA reads as TGTGCCAGCAGCTTAGATCAGCGGGGCACTGAAGCTTTCTTT.

The CDR3 bases are TGCGCCAGCAGCTTAAGCGGGTCGAACACCGGGGAGCTGTTTTTT. Translated: CASSLSGSNTGELFF. The chain is built from TRBV5-1 and TRBJ2-2, with TRBD2 as a possible D gene (6 bases). The CDR3 consists of 15 residues. V gave up 2 bases and J gave up 0 bases, with 8 bases separating them. Germline lookup yields CDR1 SGHRS and CDR2 YFSETQ.

The genes are TRBV6-4 and TRBJ2-3, with 9 bases identical to TRBD1. J gave up 6 bases and V 8 bases, and 15 bases lay outside the gene matches. Germline CDR1 is MRHNA and CDR2 is SNTAGT. This CDR3 spans 16 amino acids. The CDR3 nucleotides read TGTGCCAGCGGTAGTCCCGGACAGGGGTGGTTGGATACGCAGTATTTT. Protein product: CASGSPGQGWLDTQYF.

This chain uses TRBV28 with TRBJ2-7, with TRBD2 identical over 8 bases. The CDR3 consists of 15 residues. The ends lost 7 bases at V and 1 base at J; junction bases unmatched: 9. Per germline, CDR1 MDHEN and CDR2 SYDVKM. The CDR3 DNA follows: TGTGCCAGCACCAGCCCGGCGGGGGGTTCCTACGAGCAGTACTTC. It is translated as CASTSPAGGSYEQYF.